Below are 27 T cell receptor beta chains sequenced from a single sample in a study of early stage breast cancer tumors. TCRdb's table, derived via immunoSEQ multiplex PCR, lists solely in-frame clones and lacks some. The sample lists some 58,000 clones, 65% to 80% occurring once. The specimen sequenced was blood. The receptors stem from a person aged 25-39 years with breast cancer.

This clone was counted only a few times. V gene TRBV30 combines with J gene TRBJ1-1, with TRBD1 as a possible D gene (5 bases). This CDR3 comprises 11 residues. Germline CDR1 reads GTSNPN; CDR2 reads SVGIG (reference sequence). V lost 0 bases and J lost 8, with 7 bases in between. Written as DNA, the CDR3 is TGTGCCTGGAGTGTTAGGGACGAAGCTTTCTTT. It codes for CAWSVRDEAFF.

The chain links TRBV9 to TRBJ2-2; 7 bases line up with TRBD2. The CDR3 contains 16 residues. Germline V lookup: CDR1 SGDLS, CDR2 YYNGEE. V trimming: 0 bases; J trimming: 6 bases; junction bases outside the gene matches: 8. CDR3 sequence reads: CASSVGGAGRSGELFF. CDR3 in DNA: TGTGCCAGCAGCGTAGGAGGAGCGGGAAGATCCGGGGAGCTGTTTTTT.

The chain is built from TRBV5-4 and TRBJ1-3; D might be TRBD1 (6 bases). CDR3 length: 15 amino acids. The germline V gene encodes CDR1 SGHNT and CDR2 YYREEE (reference sequence). V lost 1 base and J 3 bases, leaving 11 bases between the germline ends. CDR3 in DNA: TGTGCCAGCAGCTTGCAGGGGCTGGATGGAAACACCATATATTTT. Its protein is CASSLQGLDGNTIYF.

The gene calls are TRBV4-2 and TRBJ2-1, with TRBD1 matching over 8 bases. CDR3 length: 14 amino acids. Germline assignment: CDR1 LGHNA and CDR2 YNFKEQ. Trimming took 1 base from V and 8 from J; bases not matched to a gene: 4. The CDR3 reads CASSQGQGIDEQFF. Written as DNA, the CDR3 is TGTGCCAGCAGCCAAGGACAGGGGATCGATGAGCAGTTCTTC.

This chain links TRBV5-1 with TRBJ1-2; TRBD1 matches 8 bases. The CDR3 runs 15 residues. Germline lookup yields CDR1 SGHRS and CDR2 YFSETQ. Unmatched junction bases numbered 8, after V lost 1 base and J lost 6 bases. CDR3 residues: CASSLLVQGADGYTF. DNA of the CDR3: TGCGCCAGCAGCTTGCTGGTTCAGGGGGCGGATGGCTACACCTTC.

The rearrangement uses TRBV30 and TRBJ2-2; unclear D gene. Germline V gene sequence: CDR1 GTSNPN, CDR2 SVGIG (reference sequence). The CDR3 loop spans 13 amino acids. V was cut by 3 bases and J by 6 bases, with 11 bases left in between. CDR3 sequence (DNA): TGTGCCTGGAGCGATCAGGCCCCCGGGGAGCTGTTTTTT. Residues: CAWSDQAPGELFF.

The chain has TRBV4-3 and TRBJ1-2; 12 bases map to TRBD1. This CDR3 has 16 residues. The V segment lost 2 bases and the J segment 7 bases; nucleotides outside the gene matches: 8. CDR1 LGHNA and CDR2 YSLEER come from the germline V gene. CDR3 residues: CASSQQRGQGAGGYTF. As DNA, the CDR3 is TGCGCCAGCAGCCAACAGCGGGGACAGGGGGCGGGTGGCTACACCTTC.

The chain employs TRBV4-3 and TRBJ2-1; 8 positions agree with TRBD2. The germline CDR1 and CDR2 sequences are LGHNA and YSLEER. The length of the CDR3 is 16 residues. V shed 0 bases and J 6 bases; nucleotides not matched to a gene: 7. CDR3 sequence reads: CASSQDRSGGINEQFF. The CDR3 DNA sequence: TGCGCCAGCAGCCAAGATAGAAGCGGGGGTATCAATGAGCAGTTCTTC.

The chain recombines TRBV11-2 with TRBJ2-1; D may be TRBD2 (6 bases). The V gene's germline CDR1 is SGHAT and CDR2 FQNNGV. The CDR3 is 16 amino acids. Trimming removed 5 bases at V and 6 bases at J, with 20 bases between. DNA for the CDR3: TGTGCCAGCAGCGCCCTTATGGCTAGCGTTGGCAATGAGCAGTTCTTC. The encoded protein is CASSALMASVGNEQFF. Combining the CDR3 with reference TRBV11-2 and TRBJ2-1 gives the whole variable domain EAGVAQSPRYKIIEKRQSVAFWCNPISGHATLYWYQQILGQGPKLLIQFQNNGVVDDSQLPKDRFSAERLKGVDSTLKIQPAKLEDSAVYLCASSALMASVGNEQFFGPGTRLTVL.

This chain links TRBV27 with TRBJ1-2, with 7 bases that match TRBD1. This CDR3 region has 15 residues. V trimming: 6 bases; J trimming: 4 bases; junction bases outside the gene matches: 11. Germline CDR1 and CDR2: MNHEY and SMNVEV (reference sequence). The CDR3 DNA follows: TGTGCCAGCAGAGTAGGAGGGGGCACCTCCTATGGCTACACCTTC. As protein: CASRVGGGTSYGYTF.

The rearrangement uses TRBV18 and TRBJ1-5; D gene uncertain. The CDR3 is made up of 15 amino acids. The ends were cut back, 3 bases at V and 1 base at J, with 10 bases in the middle. Germline V gives CDR1 KGHSH, CDR2 LQKENI. CDR3 nucleotide sequence: TGTGCCAGCTCACCCGGTACCGGGAGCAATCAGCCCCAGCATTTT. This sequence encodes CASSPGTGSNQPQHF.

This clone is a singleton in its sample. The rearrangement joins TRBV9 to TRBJ2-3; unclear D gene. The CDR3 is made up of 13 amino acids. Germline values: CDR1 SGDLS, CDR2 YYNGEE. The V gene lost 5 bases and the J gene lost 0 bases, with 7 bases spanning the gap. The CDR3 region is CASSRLSTDTQYF. The CDR3 bases are TGTGCCAGCAGTCGCCTCAGCACAGATACGCAGTATTTT.

This clone has just one count. V gene TRBV7-9 combines with J gene TRBJ2-1; a weak D match, TRBD2 (6 bases). Germline V gives CDR1 SEHNR, CDR2 FQNEAQ (reference sequence). The CDR3 is made up of 16 amino acids. Deletions cut 0 bases from V and 0 bases from J, with 9 bases between. The CDR3 nucleotides read TGTGCCAGCAGCTTAGCGGCGGGACCCTCCTACAATGAGCAGTTCTTC. The encoded protein is CASSLAAGPSYNEQFF.

The J gene is TRBJ2-7, the V gene TRBV6-6; no reliable D call. From germline, CDR1 is MNHNY and CDR2 SVGAGI (reference sequence). This CDR3 contains 13 residues. Trimming removed 6 bases from V and 6 bases from J, with 15 bases in between. CDR3 residues: CASRTQQSPEQYF. CDR3 sequence (DNA): TGTGCCAGCAGAACACAGCAGTCCCCCGAGCAGTACTTC.

The V and J genes are TRBV19 and TRBJ1-1; TRBD1 is a possible D gene (5 bases). V was cut by 2 bases and J by 0 bases, with 10 bases left in between. This CDR3 spans 15 amino acids. From germline, CDR1 is LNHDA and CDR2 SQIVND (reference sequence). CDR3: CASSIYGGMNTEAFF. DNA for the CDR3: TGTGCCAGTAGTATATACGGGGGTATGAACACTGAAGCTTTCTTT.

CDR3 in DNA: TGTGCCAGTCATGTAGGGTCTGGGGCCAACGTCCTGACTTTC. Translating it yields CASHVGSGANVLTF. The chain employs TRBV19 and TRBJ2-6; unclear D gene. CDR3 size: 14 residues. Germline V gene sequence: CDR1 LNHDA, CDR2 SQIVND (reference sequence). V was trimmed by 8 bases and J by 1 base, leaving 9 bases between them.

The rearrangement links TRBV15 to TRBJ2-7, with 11 bases identical to TRBD2. The CDR3 contains 16 residues. Germline V gene data show CDR1 as LNHNV and CDR2 as YYDKDF (reference sequence). V lost 0 bases to trimming and J lost 7 bases; unmatched junction nucleotides: 8. The DNA of the CDR3 is TGTGCCACCAGCAGAGAGAGGGTCCGGACTAGCGGGGAGCAGTACTTC. As protein: CATSRERVRTSGEQYF. Based on the CDR3 plus reference TRBV15 and TRBJ2-7, the full variable domain is DAMVIQNPRYQVTQFGKPVTLSCSQTLNHNVMYWYQQKSSQAPKLLFHYYDKDFNNEADTPDNFQSRRPNTSFCFLDIRSPGLGDTAMYLCATSRERVRTSGEQYFGPGTRLTVT.

Comments on this clone: The junction and the germline gene differ at one end; a read error may be behind it. The CDR3 sequence is CASIEPASGSYEQYF. As DNA, the CDR3 is TGTGCCAGCATTGAACCCGCTAGCGGGAGCTACGAGCAGTACTTC. The chain is built from TRBV6-1 and TRBJ2-7; 10 bases agree with TRBD2. The CDR3 covers 15 residues. Germline assignment: CDR1 MNHNS and CDR2 SASEGT.

J is TRBJ2-3 and V is TRBV6-5; D is undetermined. The CDR3 contains 14 residues. V dropped 7 bases and J dropped 2 bases, with 13 bases sitting between them. Germline loops: CDR1 MNHEY, CDR2 SVGAGI. CDR3 amino acids: CASTGNSHTDTQYF. CDR3 coding DNA: TGTGCCAGCACTGGGAACAGCCACACAGATACGCAGTATTTT.

This chain uses TRBV7-9 with TRBJ1-2; maybe TRBD1 (5 bases). Trimming removed 1 base from V and 8 bases from J, with 11 bases in between. Germline CDR1 reads SEHNR; CDR2 reads FQNEAQ (reference sequence). This CDR3 contains 13 residues. CDR3 bases: TGTGCCAGCAGCTTAGGCAGGGAAGTCGGCTACACCTTC. Its protein product is CASSLGREVGYTF.

The chain combines TRBV5-4 with TRBJ2-5, with a possible D match to TRBD1 (5 bases). The germline V gene has CDR1 SGHNT and CDR2 YYREEE (reference sequence). Trimming took 4 bases from V and 0 from J, leaving 10 bases between them. This CDR3 comprises 14 residues. The CDR3 region is CASSLRQYQETQYF. The CDR3 region has the DNA TGTGCCAGCAGCCTTCGACAGTACCAAGAGACCCAGTACTTC.

The chain couples TRBV5-1 to TRBJ2-3, with TRBD2 identical over 9 bases. Germline-derived CDR1 and CDR2 are SGHRS and YFSETQ. V shed 2 bases and J 13 bases; nucleotides not matched to a gene: 8. The CDR3 contains 13 residues. DNA for the CDR3: TGCGCCAGCAGCTTTAGTAGCGGGAGCGCGGAGTATTTT. Protein product: CASSFSSGSAEYF.

The chain has TRBV30 and TRBJ1-2; D possibly corresponds to TRBD1 (5 bases). Germline loops: CDR1 GTSNPN, CDR2 SVGIG (reference sequence). This CDR3 is 13 amino acids long. Trimming took off 5 bases at V and 4 bases at J, with 14 bases between the two ends. CDR3 in DNA: TGTGCCTGGTCGGGGGGGATGCCCTATGGCTACACCTTC. It yields the protein CAWSGGMPYGYTF.

The rearrangement uses TRBV19 and TRBJ2-4; 7 nucleotides agree with TRBD1. CDR3 length equals 14 residues. In germline, CDR1 is LNHDA, CDR2 SQIVND (reference sequence). J lost 7 bases, V lost 4 bases, and 7 bases had no gene match. The CDR3 DNA reads as TGTGCCAGTAGTAATCAGGGGGAGAGGAACATTCAGTACTTC. It is translated as CASSNQGERNIQYF.

This clone was recorded a few times. CDR3 sequence: CASSGPGLAGEAGKNIQYF. DNA for the CDR3: TGTGCCAGCAGCGGACCGGGACTAGCGGGAGAGGCGGGCAAAAACATTCAGTACTTC. This rearrangement joins TRBV13 to TRBJ2-4, with 14 bases identical to TRBD2. This CDR3 comprises 19 residues. Germline V gene data show CDR1 as PRHDT and CDR2 as FYEKMQ (reference sequence). V lost 5 bases and J lost 3; bases outside the gene matches: 12.

The CDR3 here is CATSRDQGQGALEQYF. The CDR3 DNA reads TGTGCCACCAGCAGAGATCAGGGACAGGGTGCCCTCGAGCAGTACTTC. The chain couples TRBV15 to TRBJ2-7, with 9 nucleotides matching TRBD1. Unmatched junction bases numbered 9, after V lost 0 bases and J lost 6 bases. The CDR3 spans 16 residues. The germline gives CDR1 LNHNV, CDR2 YYDKDF (reference sequence).

This chain connects TRBV4-2 to TRBJ1-3; D unresolved. Per germline, CDR1 LGHNA and CDR2 YNFKEQ. The ends were cut back, 0 bases at V and 0 bases at J, with 9 bases in the middle. The CDR3 is made up of 16 amino acids. CDR3 nucleotides: TGTGCCAGCAGCCAAGAATCGTCGTACTCTGGAAACACCATATATTTT. Translated: CASSQESSYSGNTIYF.